Shown below are 12 T cell receptor beta chains from a single sample sequenced in a study of OX40 agonist ivuxolimab in advanced cancers. Repertoires were generated with immunoSEQ multiplex PCR, while TCRdb's copy carries only in-frame clones and drops some. Among approximately 45,000 clones listed, about 88% were seen once. Sequencing was performed on CD4+ or CD8+ T cells sorted from blood, taken in a trial of the OX40 agonist ivuxolimab. Receptors were obtained from an adult with an advanced solid tumor such as melanoma, head and neck, liver or kidney cancer.

V and J are TRBV5-1 and TRBJ1-1; 8 nucleotides line up with TRBD1. The CDR3 is 15 residues long. Germline V gene data show CDR1 as SGHRS and CDR2 as YFSETQ. J was trimmed by 8 bases and V by 3 bases; bases with no gene match: 12. For the CDR3, the DNA is TGCGCCAGCAGCTCGTTAGGACAGGGTGGTCCCGAAGCTTTCTTT. It yields the protein CASSSLGQGGPEAFF.

V and J are TRBV7-2 and TRBJ2-1; TRBD2 aligns across 10 bases. CDR1 is SGHTA, CDR2 FQGNSA, per germline. V was clipped by 5 bases and J by 3 bases; unmatched bases: 4. This CDR3 is 15 amino acids long. The CDR3 spells CASSISGGYYNEQFF. CDR3 nucleotide sequence: TGTGCCAGCAGCATTAGCGGGGGGTACTACAATGAGCAGTTCTTC.

The CDR3 protein is CATSRAWGGPQETQYF. The CDR3 region has the DNA TGTGCCACCAGCAGAGCTTGGGGAGGACCCCAAGAGACCCAGTACTTC. The V call is TRBV15, the J call TRBJ2-5; D possibly corresponds to TRBD2 (6 bases). CDR3 length equals 16 residues. Trimming took off 1 base at V and 1 base at J, with 13 bases between the two ends. CDR1 is LNHNV and CDR2 is YYDKDF in the germline V gene (reference sequence).

The chain is built from TRBV5-1 and TRBJ2-3, with 7 bases aligning to TRBD2. The CDR3 has 17 residues. V lost 4 bases to trimming and J lost 0 bases; unmatched junction nucleotides: 11. Per germline, CDR1 SGHRS and CDR2 YFSETQ. CDR3 loop: CASSARFLGGSTDTQYF. The CDR3 coding sequence is TGCGCCAGCAGCGCCCGTTTCCTGGGGGGGAGCACAGATACGCAGTATTTT.

The chain recombines TRBV2 with TRBJ2-7; TRBD2 matches at 7 bases. Germline trimming cut 8 bases from V and 3 bases from J; bases unmatched to any gene: 13. The CDR3 length is 15 residues. CDR1 and CDR2 from the germline V gene are SNHLY and FYNNEI. The DNA for the CDR3 is TGTGCCAGCCGATACAGTCTAGCGGAGAACTACGAGCAGTACTTC. Amino acids: CASRYSLAENYEQYF.

The chain links TRBV27 to TRBJ1-2, with TRBD1 matching over 7 bases. CDR3 length: 13 residues. J was trimmed by 7 bases and V by 4 bases; bases with no gene match: 6. CDR1 MNHEY and CDR2 SMNVEV come from the germline V gene (reference sequence). CDR3 amino acids: CASSSQQGFGYTF. The CDR3 bases are TGTGCCAGCAGTTCTCAACAGGGGTTTGGCTACACCTTC.

The genes are TRBV6-1 and TRBJ2-3; D unclear. Germline assignment: CDR1 MNHNS and CDR2 SASEGT. V was trimmed by 4 bases and J by 2 bases, leaving 10 bases between them. The CDR3 runs to 14 residues. CDR3 in amino acids: CASSADPYTDTQYF. DNA of the CDR3: TGTGCCAGCAGTGCGGACCCCTACACAGATACGCAGTATTTT.

The rearrangement joins TRBV14 to TRBJ1-4; the D gene is possibly TRBD1 (5 bases). Germline V gene sequence: CDR1 SGHDN, CDR2 FVKESK. V shed 3 bases and J shed 0 bases, with 14 bases lying between them. The length of the CDR3 is 17 residues. Written as DNA, the CDR3 is TGTGCCAGCAGCCAGAGACAGATTTTTGCAACTAATGAAAAACTGTTTTTT. As protein: CASSQRQIFATNEKLFF.

The chain employs TRBV5-1 and TRBJ2-1; D is undetermined. CDR3 size: 13 residues. Germline lookup yields CDR1 SGHRS and CDR2 YFSETQ. With 0 bases removed from V and 3 bases from J, the gap between germline ends came to 4 bases. This CDR3 is CASSLDNYNEQFF. DNA of the CDR3: TGCGCCAGCAGCTTGGACAACTACAATGAGCAGTTCTTC.

This chain joins TRBV19 and TRBJ2-3; no firm D call. The CDR3 covers 16 residues. Per germline, CDR1 LNHDA and CDR2 SQIVND (reference sequence). Trimming cost V 1 base and J 2 bases, with 13 bases left between them. The CDR3 is CASSIGPGRITDTQYF. The CDR3 DNA reads TGTGCCAGTAGTATAGGTCCCGGCAGAATCACAGATACGCAGTATTTT. The full variable domain, its missing parts supplied by reference TRBV19 and TRBJ2-3, is DGGITQSPKYLFRKEGQNVTLSCEQNLNHDAMYWYRQDPGQGLRLIYYSQIVNDFQKGDIAEGYSVSREKKESFPLTVTSAQKNPTAFYLCASSIGPGRITDTQYFGPGTRLTVL.

About this clone itself: A read error may account for a junction end that differs from germline. The gene calls are TRBV7-7 and TRBJ2-5; D is undetermined. The germline V gene encodes CDR1 SSHAT and CDR2 FNYEAQ (reference sequence). This CDR3 contains 13 residues. This CDR3 reads CASSLVEQETQYF. The CDR3 DNA sequence: TGTGCTAGCAGCTTAGTGGAGCAAGAGACCCAGTACTTC.

The chain joins TRBV27 to TRBJ2-1; TRBD2 aligns across 7 bases. CDR1 MNHEY and CDR2 SMNVEV come from the germline V gene (reference sequence). V was clipped by 10 bases and J by 0 bases; unmatched bases: 21. The CDR3 length is 19 residues. CDR3 sequence reads: CAINQGLAAQKRSYNEQFF. Here the CDR3 DNA reads TGTGCCATCAATCAGGGCCTAGCGGCCCAAAAGCGCTCCTACAATGAGCAGTTCTTC.